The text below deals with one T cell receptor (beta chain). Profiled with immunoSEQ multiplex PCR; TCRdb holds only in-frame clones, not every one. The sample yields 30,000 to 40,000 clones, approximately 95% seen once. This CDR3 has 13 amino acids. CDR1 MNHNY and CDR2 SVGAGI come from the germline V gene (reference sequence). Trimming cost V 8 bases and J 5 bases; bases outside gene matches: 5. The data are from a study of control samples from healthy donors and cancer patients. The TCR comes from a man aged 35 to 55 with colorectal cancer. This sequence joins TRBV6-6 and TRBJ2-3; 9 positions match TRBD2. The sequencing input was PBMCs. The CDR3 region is CASVSGGRDTQYF. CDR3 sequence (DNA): TGTGCCAGCGTTAGCGGGGGTAGAGATACGCAGTATTTT.